Each of the 19 T cell receptor beta chains below was sequenced from the same sample in a study of Graves' ophthalmopathy and Graves' hyperthyroidism. Amplified TCR beta CDR3 regions were obtained using RNA transcripts as template. An opening RT-PCR round employed HTBI primers and preceded a second-round multiplex PCR. Via MiXCR, TCRdb re-called the multiplex PCR reads, giving one row per CDR3 protein. The sample lists more than 550,000 distinct CDR3 sequences; more than 40% were seen once. Sample: peripheral blood. The origin of the receptors is an adult man with Graves' ophthalmopathy.

This clonotype came up once. A much more abundant neighbour one base away suggests this may be a read error. The chain combines TRBV7-3 with TRBJ1-5; 8 bases align to TRBD1. Germline CDR1 and CDR2: SGHTA and FQGTGA. This CDR3 has 16 residues. The CDR3 nucleotides are TGTACCAGCAGCTTAGGACCAGGGGGCGAATCGCAGCCCCAGCATTTT. This gives the protein CTSSLGPGGESQPQHF.

In its sample, this clonotype was seen many times. The gene calls are TRBV6-5 and TRBJ1-5; TRBD1 aligns across 9 bases. V trimming: 6 bases; J trimming: 2 bases; junction bases outside the gene matches: 8. Germline CDR1 is MNHEY and CDR2 is SVGAGI. This CDR3 is built from 16 residues. The CDR3 DNA sequence: TGTGCCAGCAGCGCTACAGGGGGCAGTGGCAATCAGCCCCAGCATTTT. It encodes CASSATGGSGNQPQHF.

On this clonotype: A read error is possible here, since a much larger clone lies one base away. The CDR3 carries no conserved terminal phenylalanine or tryptophan, so it likely arises from a read error. The V gene is TRBV5-1, the J gene TRBJ1-1; no clear D gene. This CDR3 has 12 residues. Germline CDR1 and CDR2: SGHRS and YFSETQ. V lost 2 bases and J lost 3, with 5 bases in between. CDR3 bases: TGCGCCAGCAGCTTATCGGACACTGAAGCTTTCCTT. Its translation: CASSLSDTEAFL.

This clonotype was seen repeatedly, ten times or more. The chain links TRBV7-2 to TRBJ2-6; D ambiguous. V shed 1 base and J shed 4 bases, with 8 bases lying between them. This CDR3 contains 15 residues. CDR1 and CDR2 from the germline V gene are SGHTA and FQGNSA. The CDR3 is CASSLVSSGANVLTF. CDR3 bases: TGTGCCAGCAGCTTAGTATCTTCGGGGGCCAACGTCCTGACTTTC.

This clonotype occurred a few times. The chain couples TRBV7-9 to TRBJ2-7, with 8 positions matching TRBD2. The CDR3 loop spans 17 amino acids. The V gene end was trimmed by 4 bases and the J gene end by 2 bases; junction bases not matched to a gene: 13. Germline CDR1 is SEHNR and CDR2 is FQNEAQ (reference sequence). The DNA of the CDR3 is TGTGCCAGCAGCTCTCCGGGGGGGGCACCGGTAACCTACGAGCAGTACTTC. Translation gives CASSSPGGAPVTYEQYF.

The chain joins TRBV4-1 to TRBJ2-7; TRBD1 or TRBD2 may be the D gene (5 bases each). The V end lost 1 base, the J end lost 5 bases, and 15 bases lay between the germline ends. This CDR3 is 15 amino acids long. Germline lookup yields CDR1 MGHRA and CDR2 YSYEKL. This CDR3 reads CASSQGWPGRNEQYF. DNA of the CDR3: TGCGCCAGCAGCCAAGGGTGGCCGGGGCGGAACGAGCAGTACTTC.

The V call is TRBV29-1, the J call TRBJ1-1, with no clear D. Germline assignment: CDR1 SQVTM and CDR2 ANQGSEA. V lost 4 bases and J 1 base, leaving 7 bases between the germline ends. The CDR3 consists of 12 residues. This CDR3 is CSVGKENTEAFF. The CDR3 nucleotides are TGCAGCGTTGGAAAGGAGAACACTGAAGCTTTCTTT.

As concerns this clonotype: A read error is possible here, since a much larger clone lies one base away. Because the CDR3 is missing its conserved closing phenylalanine or tryptophan, this is likely a read error. The chain joins TRBV10-2 to TRBJ2-7; 7 bases agree with TRBD1. Germline V gene data show CDR1 as WSHSY and CDR2 as SAAADI. The trim removed 6 bases at V and 1 base at J, leaving 6 bases unmatched. This CDR3 spans 14 amino acids. The CDR3 coding sequence is TGCGCCAGCAGCGCTGGACAGGTTTCCTACGAGCAGTACCTC. It is translated as CASSAGQVSYEQYL.

The chain uses TRBV20-1 and TRBJ1-5; D might be TRBD1 (6 bases). The V end lost 2 bases, the J end lost 4 bases, and 15 bases lay between the germline ends. The CDR3 spans 15 residues. Germline-derived CDR1 and CDR2 are DFQATT and SNEGSKA (reference sequence). In DNA, the CDR3 is TGCAGTGCTAGATCCCGGGCAGGGGCAAATCAGCCCCAGCATTTT. As protein: CSARSRAGANQPQHF.

In its sample, this clonotype was seen a few times. The chain combines TRBV7-8 with TRBJ1-6; 8 positions match TRBD1. Germline V gene data show CDR1 as SGHVS and CDR2 as FQNEAQ. V lost 1 base to trimming and J lost 10 bases; unmatched junction nucleotides: 12. The CDR3 runs to 17 residues. CDR3 DNA sequence: TGTGCCAGCAGCTTAGGGTCAGGAGGTCAGGGGGCATCACCCCTCCACTTT. Protein: CASSLGSGGQGASPLHF.

The chain couples TRBV10-3 to TRBJ2-3; D unclear. Germline V gene lookup returns CDR1 ENHRY and CDR2 SYGVKD. Deletions cut 10 bases from V and 2 bases from J, with 13 bases between. CDR3 length: 13 amino acids. The CDR3 DNA follows: TGTGCCACGTTGAGCGACAACACAGATACGCAGTATTTT. Translation gives CATLSDNTDTQYF.

This clonotype was recorded at least ten times. This chain joins TRBV5-4 and TRBJ1-4; tentative D call: TRBD1 (6 bases). With 6 bases removed from V and 6 bases from J, the gap between germline ends came to 15 bases. Germline V gene data show CDR1 as SGHNT and CDR2 as YYREEE (reference sequence). The CDR3 extends over 14 amino acids. CDR3 residues: CASKPQGVDEKLFF. In DNA form, the CDR3 reads TGTGCCAGCAAGCCACAGGGAGTGGATGAAAAACTGTTTTTT.

The V call is TRBV24-1, the J call TRBJ2-7; unclear D gene. The CDR3 is made up of 11 amino acids. Trimming removed 9 bases from V and 2 bases from J, with 7 bases in between. CDR1 KGHDR and CDR2 SFDVKD come from the germline V gene. This CDR3 is CATSTPYEQYF. Written as DNA, the CDR3 is TGTGCCACCTCAACACCCTACGAGCAGTACTTC.

This clonotype was seen ten or more times. V and J are TRBV12-3 or TRBV12-4 and TRBJ1-2; D unresolved. V was trimmed by 2 bases and J by 2 bases, leaving 9 bases between them. This CDR3 comprises 14 residues. For the CDR3, the DNA is TGTGCCAGCAGTTTATTTCAGGCGAACTATGGCTACACCTTC. It is translated as CASSLFQANYGYTF.

This clonotype was counted at least ten times. J is TRBJ1-4 and V is TRBV6-5; D is perhaps TRBD1 (6 bases). The CDR3 extends over 14 amino acids. The V end lost 6 bases, the J end lost 3 bases, and 11 bases lay between the germline ends. Germline assignment: CDR1 MNHEY and CDR2 SVGAGI. The CDR3 region is CASRTGSANEKLFF. The CDR3 region has the DNA TGTGCCAGCAGAACAGGGTCAGCTAATGAAAAACTGTTTTTT.

The table lists this clonotype with a few counts. Its ends do not fully match the called genes, so a read error is possible. This chain uses TRBV11-1 with TRBJ1-1; D not certain. The CDR3 has 14 amino acids. Per germline, CDR1 SGHAT and CDR2 FQDESV (reference sequence). In nucleotides, the CDR3 is TGTTCCAGCAGGCGACTCTTAGGTCTAATTGGGGCTTTCTTT. This codes for CSSRRLLGLIGAFF. The full variable domain, rest sourced from reference TRBV11-1 and TRBJ1-1, is EAEVAQSPRYKITEKSQAVAFWCDPISGHATLYWYRQILGQGPELLVQFQDESVVDDSQLPKDRFSAERLKGVDSTLKIQPAELGDSAMYLCSSRRLLGLIGAFFGQGTRLTVV.

The chain carries TRBV29-1 and TRBJ2-5; unclear D gene. The CDR3 has 13 amino acids. Germline lookup yields CDR1 SQVTM and CDR2 ANQGSEA. The V end was cut by 4 bases, the J end by 4 bases, with 13 bases between. In nucleotides, the CDR3 is TGCAGCGTTGCGACCCCCCCTGGAGAGACCCAGTACTTC. Its translation: CSVATPPGETQYF.

Ten or more counts support this clonotype. V gene TRBV2 combines with J gene TRBJ1-2, with TRBD1 identical over 7 bases. Trimming took 3 bases from V and 2 from J; bases not matched to a gene: 6. Per germline, CDR1 SNHLY and CDR2 FYNNEI. This CDR3 spans 15 amino acids. CDR3 loop: CASSDGQGENYGYTF. Here the CDR3 DNA reads TGTGCCAGCAGTGATGGGCAGGGGGAGAACTATGGCTACACCTTC.

The sample holds a few counts of this clonotype. This chain uses TRBV10-3 with TRBJ1-2; TRBD1 might be the D (6 bases). The CDR3 runs 15 residues. Germline V gene sequence: CDR1 ENHRY, CDR2 SYGVKD. The V and J ends lost 10 bases and 4 bases respectively, with 22 bases between them. The CDR3 loop is CASSPRQGSIYGYTF. DNA of the CDR3: TGTGCCAGCTCACCCCGCCAGGGGAGCATCTATGGCTACACCTTC.